This TCR beta chain was recovered during a study of monozygotic twins with inflammatory bowel disease. Germline V gene sequence: CDR1 MNHNS, CDR2 SASEGT. CDR3 size: 15 residues. Following a re-call of the 5' RACE reads, TCRdb has one entry per CDR3 protein and lacks DNA. The ten most abundant clones cover around 2.6% of a sample with a few hundred thousand distinct CDR3 sequences. This TCR derives from a human donor with ulcerative colitis or Crohn's disease, or a healthy co-twin of an affected twin (not recorded which). The source material was blood. The J gene is TRBJ1-2, the V gene TRBV6-1; without DNA, the TCRdb call of TRBD1 cannot be checked. This CDR3 reads CASSAAAGTPYGYTF.